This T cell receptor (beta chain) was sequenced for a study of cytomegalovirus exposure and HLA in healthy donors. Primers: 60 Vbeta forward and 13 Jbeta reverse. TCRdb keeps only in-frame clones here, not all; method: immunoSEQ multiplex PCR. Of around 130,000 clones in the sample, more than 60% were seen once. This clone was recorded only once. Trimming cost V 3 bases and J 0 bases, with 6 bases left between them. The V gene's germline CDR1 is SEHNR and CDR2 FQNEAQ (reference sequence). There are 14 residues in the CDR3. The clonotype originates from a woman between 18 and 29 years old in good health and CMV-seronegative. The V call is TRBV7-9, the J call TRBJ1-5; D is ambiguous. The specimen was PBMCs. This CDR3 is CASSLENSNQPQHF. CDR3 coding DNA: TGTGCCAGCAGCTTGGAGAATAGCAATCAGCCCCAGCATTTT.